This T cell receptor (beta chain) stems from a study of blood T cell repertoires in COVID-19. Across the study: Acute and convalescent COVID-19 specimens originated in the United States, Italy and Spain. PBMCs, B-cell-depleted T cells, or T cells provided the cDNA or gDNA that made up the material.

CDR3 length equals 15 residues. V lost 4 bases to trimming and J lost 1 base, with 11 bases between them. Germline values: CDR1 MDHEN, CDR2 SYDVKM. Original analysis: Amplifying reference gene primers gave estimates of nucleated cell counts. The method was immunoSEQ multiplex PCR; TCRdb's version includes in-frame clones alone and lacks a portion of them. V, J and clone size derive from that table, while D and trimming were established from the DNA sequence. Counted here are some 150,000 clones, 81% occurring once; the ten biggest clones make up 8.4%. The sequenced sample was peripheral blood. This rearrangement joins TRBV28 to TRBJ1-5; D not certain. The sequence was obtained from a woman aged 55-69 years with active or convalescent COVID-19. The CDR3 loop reads CASSSPTRSNQPQHF. As DNA, the CDR3 is TGTGCCAGCAGTTCCCCGACTCGGAGCAATCAGCCCCAGCATTTT.